A single sample is the source of the 8 T cell receptor beta chains below, sequenced in a study of CD8+ T cells in alopecia areata. cDNA prepared by RNA extraction and subsequent reverse transcription served as the template for sequencing. The method was immunoSEQ multiplex PCR; TCRdb's version includes in-frame clones alone and lacks a portion of them. In the table there are under 300,000 clones, 65% to 70% of which are singletons. This sample comprised CD4+ T cells sorted from blood, obtained at week 0. Receptor source: a human donor with alopecia areata.

The rearrangement joins TRBV30 to TRBJ2-1; no reliable D call. In germline, CDR1 is GTSNPN, CDR2 SVGIG (reference sequence). This CDR3 has 13 amino acids. Trimming took 7 bases from V and 0 from J, leaving 10 bases between them. The CDR3 nucleotides read TGTGCCTCCCACTCCAGCTCCTACAATGAGCAGTTCTTC. Translated: CASHSSSYNEQFF.

This clone has just a few counts. The V call is TRBV7-6, the J call TRBJ2-3, with D hard to call. This CDR3 is built from 15 residues. The germline gives CDR1 SGHVS, CDR2 FNYEAQ. V was pared by 0 bases and J by 2 bases, with 9 bases between. The CDR3 sequence: CASSLATLYTDTQYF. CDR3 nucleotide sequence: TGTGCCAGCAGCTTAGCCACGCTTTACACAGATACGCAGTATTTT.

This chain links TRBV4-1 with TRBJ2-1; 7 bases line up with TRBD2. The junction had 2 bases not matched to a gene; V was cut back by 7 bases and J by 8 bases. This CDR3 region has 11 residues. Germline V lookup: CDR1 MGHRA, CDR2 YSYEKL. CDR3 protein: CASTRGDEQFF. The CDR3 bases are TGCGCCAGCACCCGGGGGGATGAGCAGTTCTTC.

The chain carries TRBV5-4 and TRBJ1-1, with 8 bases lining up with TRBD1. The CDR3 sequence is 15 residues long. The germline V gene has CDR1 SGHNT and CDR2 YYREEE (reference sequence). V shed 4 bases and J 5 bases; nucleotides not matched to a gene: 10. CDR3 sequence (DNA): TGTGCCAGCAGCCTGTCGACAGGGGCGAGAACTGAAGCTTTCTTT. Translating gives CASSLSTGARTEAFF.

The V and J genes are TRBV6-6 and TRBJ2-7; 13 bases agree with TRBD2. V shed 5 bases, J shed 3 bases, and the junction held 7 bases outside the gene matches. Per the germline V gene, CDR1 is MNHNY and CDR2 is SVGAGI (reference sequence). The CDR3 runs 16 residues. DNA for the CDR3: TGTGCCAGCAGTCATCCGGGACTAGCGGGGCTCTACGAGCAGTACTTC. Encoded protein: CASSHPGLAGLYEQYF.

V usage is TRBV29-1 and J usage is TRBJ2-5; D is undetermined. Trimming took off 4 bases at V and 2 bases at J, with 11 bases between the two ends. The CDR3 runs to 13 residues. Per the germline V gene, CDR1 is SQVTM and CDR2 is ANQGSEA. In DNA, the CDR3 is TGCAGCGTTGTGTCTAGTCTGCAAGAGACCCAGTACTTC. As protein: CSVVSSLQETQYF.

The V call is TRBV5-4, the J call TRBJ1-6; D remains ambiguous. This CDR3 comprises 13 residues. Per germline, CDR1 SGHNT and CDR2 YYREEE (reference sequence). Trimming removed 1 base at V and 10 bases at J, with 9 bases between. CDR3 sequence reads: CASSLRARSPLHF. The CDR3, as DNA: TGTGCCAGCAGCTTGCGGGCGAGGTCACCCCTCCACTTT.

This clone was found a few times. This CDR3 reads CASSVEGLNQETQYF. CDR3 coding DNA: TGTGCCAGCAGCGTAGAAGGACTCAATCAAGAGACCCAGTACTTC. The chain combines TRBV9 with TRBJ2-5, with a weak D call TRBD2 (5 bases). Germline values: CDR1 SGDLS, CDR2 YYNGEE. V lost 0 bases, J lost 2 bases, and 11 bases lay in between. The CDR3 has 15 amino acids.